In this sample, the clone carrying this TCR beta chain turned up once. Authors' data handling: Reference gene primer amplification gave nucleated cell count estimates. Only in-frame clones appear in the TCRdb table, and some are missing; sequencing was by immunoSEQ multiplex PCR. Clone size and V and J calls were adopted from that table, with D and trimming inferred from the DNA. The sample has hundreds of thousands of clones; roughly 80% are singletons. The sample originates from a study of blood T cell repertoires in COVID-19. On the study more broadly: Nucleic acid was either cDNA or gDNA, and it came from T cells, B-cell-depleted T cells, or PBMCs.

V shed 0 bases, J shed 0 bases, and the junction held 6 bases outside the gene matches. Germline loops: CDR1 SGHTA, CDR2 FQGNSA. This CDR3 region has 17 residues. This receptor was identified in a woman aged 70 to 79 with acute or convalescent COVID-19. This chain links TRBV7-2 with TRBJ2-7, with 9 bases aligning to TRBD2. The sequenced material came from peripheral blood. Here the CDR3 reads CASSLAAGGVSSYEQYF. The CDR3 DNA is TGTGCCAGCAGCTTAGCGGCGGGGGGGGTGAGCTCCTACGAGCAGTACTTC. The full variable domain, in which reference TRBV7-2 and TRBJ2-7 provide the parts outside the CDR3, is GAGVSQSPSNKVTEKGKDVELRCDPISGHTALYWYRQSLGQGLEFLIYFQGNSAPDKSGLPSDRFSAERTGGSVSTLTIQRTQQEDSAVYLCASSLAAGGVSSYEQYFGPGTRLTVT.